Presented here are 7 T cell receptor beta chains from one specimen sequenced in a study of cytomegalovirus exposure and HLA in healthy donors. A multiplex PCR was run with 60 Vbeta primers and 13 Jbeta primers. Profiling relied on immunoSEQ multiplex PCR, and the TCRdb table lists in-frame clones only, not all of them. The data show about 130,000 clones, 74% seen once. The material sequenced was PBMCs. The receptors come from a middle-aged man in good health and CMV-seropositive.

The V call is TRBV9, the J call TRBJ2-1; D is uncertain. The CDR3 runs to 11 residues. Germline CDR1 is SGDLS and CDR2 is YYNGEE. Deletions cut 4 bases from V and 5 bases from J, with 4 bases between. The CDR3 bases are TGTGCCAGCAGCCTCCACAATGAGCAGTTCTTC. Its protein product is CASSLHNEQFF.

The chain joins TRBV6-4 to TRBJ1-5, with D perhaps matching TRBD1 (5 bases). The germline V gene has CDR1 MRHNA and CDR2 SNTAGT. The V end was cut by 0 bases, the J end by 1 base, with 10 bases between. The CDR3 runs 16 residues. This chain's CDR3 is CASSDSDRTSNQPQHF. The CDR3 nucleotides read TGTGCCAGCAGTGACTCCGACAGAACCAGCAATCAGCCCCAGCATTTT.

V is TRBV28 and J is TRBJ2-1; possibly TRBD2 for D (5 bases). CDR3 length: 15 amino acids. Germline assignment: CDR1 MDHEN and CDR2 SYDVKM. Trimming shortened V by 7 bases and J by 0 bases, and 13 bases separated the two germline ends. DNA for the CDR3: TGTGCCAGCAATGATGGACTTACCTCCTACAATGAGCAGTTCTTC. As protein: CASNDGLTSYNEQFF.

The CDR3 DNA follows: TGTGCCAGCAGTTTTAACTCCGGACAGTCTGAAGCTTTCTTT. Its protein is CASSFNSGQSEAFF. The V and J genes are TRBV27 and TRBJ1-1; D is possibly TRBD1 (6 bases). The CDR3 has 14 amino acids. V was shortened by 3 bases and J by 6 bases, with 14 bases between the two germline ends. Germline V gene data show CDR1 as MNHEY and CDR2 as SMNVEV (reference sequence).

In this sample, this clone turned up a few times. J is TRBJ2-2 and V is TRBV29-1, with D tentatively TRBD1 (6 bases). The V gene lost 6 bases and the J gene lost 4 bases, with 12 bases spanning the gap. Per germline, CDR1 SQVTM and CDR2 ANQGSEA. This CDR3 comprises 13 residues. This CDR3 is CSVGQSGTGELFF. Written as DNA, the CDR3 is TGCAGCGTAGGACAGTCGGGCACCGGGGAGCTGTTTTTT.

CDR3 sequence: CASETGVLTDTQYF. The CDR3 DNA reads as TGTGCCAGCGAAACAGGGGTTTTGACAGATACGCAGTATTTT. The V call is TRBV9, the J call TRBJ2-3; 7 bases are shared with TRBD1. CDR1 and CDR2 from the germline V gene are SGDLS and YYNGEE. There are 14 residues in the CDR3. Losses at the gene ends were 7 bases for V and 3 bases for J; bases not matched to a gene: 8. Full variable domain (remainder filled in from reference TRBV9 and TRBJ2-3): DSGVTQTPKHLITATGQRVTLRCSPRSGDLSVYWYQQSLDQGLQFLIQYYNGEERAKGNILERFSAQQFPDLHSELNLSSLELGDSALYFCASETGVLTDTQYFGPGTRLTVL.

This clone appeared once. V gene TRBV5-4 combines with J gene TRBJ2-3; D not certain. Trimming stripped 3 bases from V and 5 bases from J, with 7 bases between. Germline CDR1 reads SGHNT; CDR2 reads YYREEE (reference sequence). The CDR3 is 12 residues long. The CDR3 reads CASSSVVDTQYF. The CDR3 coding sequence is TGTGCCAGCAGCTCGGTTGTAGATACGCAGTATTTT.